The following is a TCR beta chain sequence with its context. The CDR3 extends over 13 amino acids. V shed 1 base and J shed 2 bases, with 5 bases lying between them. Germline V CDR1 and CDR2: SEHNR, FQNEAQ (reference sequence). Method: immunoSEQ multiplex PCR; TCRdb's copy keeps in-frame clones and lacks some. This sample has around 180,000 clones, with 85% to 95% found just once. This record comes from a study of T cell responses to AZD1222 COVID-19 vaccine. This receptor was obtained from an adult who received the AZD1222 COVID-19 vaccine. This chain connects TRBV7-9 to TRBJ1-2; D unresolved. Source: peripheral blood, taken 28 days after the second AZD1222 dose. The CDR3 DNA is TGTGCCAGCAGCTTAGGGCAGAACTATGGCTACACCTTC. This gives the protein CASSLGQNYGYTF. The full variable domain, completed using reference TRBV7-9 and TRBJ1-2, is DTGVSQNPRHKITKRGQNVTFRCDPISEHNRLYWYRQTLGQGPEFLTYFQNEAQLEKSRLLSDRFSAERPKGSFSTLEIQRTEQGDSAMYLCASSLGQNYGYTFGSGTRLTVV.